This T cell receptor beta chain stems from a study of cytomegalovirus exposure and HLA in healthy donors. In the case of this clone: As yet, its antigen is unknown.

Study-level points and caveats: The authors judged a highly shared variant cluster likely a sequencing artifact.

The CDR3 loop spans 13 amino acids. V lost 0 bases and J lost 4, with 7 bases in between. Germline V gene sequence: CDR1 SGHRS, CDR2 YFSETQ. Primers for the PCR totalled 60 Vbeta and 13 Jbeta. Assay used: immunoSEQ multiplex PCR; TCRdb lists only in-frame clones, some missing. Here the sample table reports tens of thousands of clones. This clonotype originated in a woman aged 18-29 years in good health and CMV-seronegative. The rearrangement links TRBV5-1 to TRBJ1-1; D unresolved. Specimen: PBMCs. CDR3 nucleotide sequence: TGCGCCAGCAGCTTGGAGGGAGCCACTGAAGCTTTCTTT. Amino acid sequence: CASSLEGATEAFF.